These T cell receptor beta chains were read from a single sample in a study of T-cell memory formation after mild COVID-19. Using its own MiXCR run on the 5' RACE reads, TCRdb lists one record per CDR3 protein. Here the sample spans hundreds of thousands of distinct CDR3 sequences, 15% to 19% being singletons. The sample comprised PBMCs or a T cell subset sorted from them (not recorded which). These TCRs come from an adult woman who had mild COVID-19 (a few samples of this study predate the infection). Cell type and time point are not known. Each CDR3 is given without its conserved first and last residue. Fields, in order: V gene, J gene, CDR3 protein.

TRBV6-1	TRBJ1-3	ASSQDRVGSGNTIY
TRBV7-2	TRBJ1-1	ASSPDRVQEAF
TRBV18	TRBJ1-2	ASSLGDRNGYT
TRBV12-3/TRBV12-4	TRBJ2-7	ASSLLTPGEQY
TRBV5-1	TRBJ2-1	ASSLGHRDAKYEQF
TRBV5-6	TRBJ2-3	ASSSEWTSGRTDTQY
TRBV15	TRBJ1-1	ATSEYAGTEAF
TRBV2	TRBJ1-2	ASRERDYGYT
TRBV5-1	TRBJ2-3	ASSSGLAGTPTDTQY
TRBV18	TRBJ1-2	ASSPITGARDDYGYT
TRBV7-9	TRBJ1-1	ASSLGWGPNTEAF
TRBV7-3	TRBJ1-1	ASSLERGMGTEAF
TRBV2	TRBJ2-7	ASSDFGQVYSYEQY
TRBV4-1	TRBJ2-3	ASSHGTSGRGTQY
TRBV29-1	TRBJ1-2	SVRTANYGYT
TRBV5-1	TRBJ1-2	ASSTGTVLYGYT
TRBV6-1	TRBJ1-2	ASRGDRLTLGYT
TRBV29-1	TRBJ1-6	SVGAGEDNSPLH
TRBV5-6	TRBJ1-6	ASSADGDRGSPLH
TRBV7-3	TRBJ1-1	ASSVHRNTEAF
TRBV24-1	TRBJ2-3	ATSDLLAGGVADTQY
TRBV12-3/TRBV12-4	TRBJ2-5	ASSLAQAGGETQY
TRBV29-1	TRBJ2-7	SVQALAGVGGSYEQY
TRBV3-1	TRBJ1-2	ASSQEGGRGYT
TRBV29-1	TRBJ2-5	SVGGGETQY
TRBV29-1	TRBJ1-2	SVDRAGGGGFSAEGYT
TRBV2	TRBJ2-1	ASSDSRVPNEQF
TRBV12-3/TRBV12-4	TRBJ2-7	ASSLGESYEQY
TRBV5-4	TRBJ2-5	ATTPGQRAETQY
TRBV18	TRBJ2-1	ASSPQKSSYNEQF
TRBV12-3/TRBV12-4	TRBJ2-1	ASSSTLAGDGNEQF
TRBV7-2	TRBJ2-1	ASSLSRLADNEQF
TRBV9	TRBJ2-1	ASSDRDRGPQGSYNEQF
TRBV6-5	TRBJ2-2	ASRTDRGKTGELF
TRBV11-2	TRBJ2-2	ASSFTSGRPTGELF
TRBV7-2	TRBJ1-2	ASSSRNHGYT
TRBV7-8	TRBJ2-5	ASSLFGTGGAQY
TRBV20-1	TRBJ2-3	SASNPGLGFTDTQY
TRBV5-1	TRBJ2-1	ASSFAEIYNEQF
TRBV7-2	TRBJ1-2	ASAQGPLNYGYT
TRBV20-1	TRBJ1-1	SARDATRGNTEAF
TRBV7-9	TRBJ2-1	ASSLFHRHNEQF
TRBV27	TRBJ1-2	ASSLSTGDGYT
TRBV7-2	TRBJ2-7	ASSALAGGPYEQY
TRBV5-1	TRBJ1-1	ASSYRTGSYRGNTEAF